The 29 T cell receptor beta chains listed next were all sequenced from one sample in a study of neurological immune-mediated disorders. TCRdb reanalysed the 5' RACE reads using MiXCR and keeps one entry per CDR3 protein. The table records tens of thousands of distinct CDR3 sequences, 3.5% of them present only once. Source material: PBMCs. These receptors were obtained from a woman aged 50 to 65 with multiple sclerosis.

This clonotype was detected ten times or more. The rearrangement links TRBV5-1 to TRBJ1-1; TRBD1 matches 9 bases. In germline, CDR1 is SGHRS, CDR2 YFSETQ. The CDR3 is 15 residues long. The J segment lost 1 base and the V segment lost 4 bases, leaving 5 bases of the junction unmatched. CDR3 DNA: TGCGCCAGCAGCACCCGGACAGGGGCGAACACTGAAGCTTTCTTT. Its translation: CASSTRTGANTEAFF.

This clonotype was counted ten times or more. This chain uses TRBV20-1 with TRBJ2-3; TRBD1 or TRBD2 may be the D gene (5 bases each). The CDR3 spans 15 residues. Germline V gene sequence: CDR1 DFQATT, CDR2 SNEGSKA (reference sequence). With 3 bases removed from V and 0 bases from J, the gap between germline ends came to 13 bases. CDR3 loop: CSARDGTSSTDTQYF. CDR3 nucleotides: TGCAGTGCTAGGGACGGGACCTCTAGCACAGATACGCAGTATTTT.

Worth noting for this clonotype: This may be a read error, as it is one base from a much larger clone. This likely comes from a read error, as the CDR3 has no conserved phenylalanine or tryptophan at its end. The chain links TRBV12-3 or TRBV12-4 to TRBJ1-2; D unresolved. This CDR3 region has 15 residues. Between the trimmed V and J ends, which lost 3 bases and 2 bases, there was a span of 13 bases. This CDR3 reads CASSLRGRTNYGYTI. The CDR3 nucleotides read TGTGCCAGCAGTTTGAGAGGACGGACCAACTATGGCTACACCATC.

The sample holds a few counts of this clonotype. The chain uses TRBV5-6 and TRBJ2-7; a weak D match, TRBD2 (5 bases). CDR1 and CDR2 (germline): SGHDT, YYEEEE. V was pared by 0 bases and J by 2 bases, with 9 bases between. The CDR3 length is 14 residues. CDR3 sequence: CASSLVRGAYEQYF. The CDR3 bases are TGTGCCAGCAGCTTGGTTCGGGGAGCCTACGAGCAGTACTTC.

This clonotype has at least ten counts. The chain couples TRBV28 to TRBJ2-1, with D possibly matching TRBD1 (6 bases). The CDR3 has 12 amino acids. The V and J ends lost 7 bases and 4 bases respectively, with 8 bases between them. The V gene's germline CDR1 is MDHEN and CDR2 SYDVKM. The CDR3 region has the DNA TGTGCCAGCAAAGGACAGTACAATGAGCAGTTCTTC. The encoded protein is CASKGQYNEQFF.

This clonotype was seen at least ten times. V and J are TRBV7-9 and TRBJ1-2, with a weak D call TRBD1 (5 bases). V lost 4 bases and J lost 7, with 19 bases in between. Germline assignment: CDR1 SEHNR and CDR2 FQNEAQ (reference sequence). The CDR3 is 15 residues long. The CDR3 is CASSSRRGSPGGYTF. The CDR3 bases are TGTGCCAGCAGCTCAAGGAGGGGTTCGCCGGGTGGCTACACCTTC.

This clonotype was seen more than once but under ten times. The J gene is TRBJ2-2, the V gene TRBV6-5, with 9 bases that match TRBD2. V was pared by 7 bases and J by 4 bases, with 13 bases of the junction left unmatched. Germline CDR1 MNHEY, CDR2 SVGAGI. The CDR3 is 17 residues long. This CDR3 reads CASTLLGSGGTTGELFF. The CDR3 DNA reads as TGTGCCAGCACCCTCCTCGGCAGCGGGGGGACCACCGGGGAGCTGTTTTTT.

This clonotype came up many times. The rearrangement joins TRBV12-3 or TRBV12-4 to TRBJ2-1; 8 positions agree with TRBD1. V gave up 6 bases and J gave up 2 bases; unmatched junction bases: 12. CDR3 length equals 17 residues. The CDR3 DNA sequence: TGTGCCAGCAGCGGACAGGGCCCAGTGAGACCCTACAATGAGCAGTTCTTC. Its protein is CASSGQGPVRPYNEQFF.

This clonotype was seen many times. The genes are TRBV5-1 and TRBJ1-2; perhaps TRBD1 as D (6 bases). Per germline, CDR1 SGHRS and CDR2 YFSETQ. V lost 3 bases and J lost 2, with 8 bases in between. This CDR3 region has 13 residues. CDR3 sequence: CASSSTGNYGYTF. The CDR3 nucleotides read TGCGCCAGCAGCTCTACAGGGAACTATGGCTACACCTTC.

Ten or more counts support this clonotype. This rearrangement joins TRBV20-1 to TRBJ2-1, with TRBD2 as a possible D gene (5 bases). Germline V gene lookup returns CDR1 DFQATT and CDR2 SNEGSKA (reference sequence). V lost 6 bases and J lost 2, with 11 bases in between. The CDR3 is 13 amino acids. CDR3 sequence reads: CSAGGLTYNEQFF. CDR3 sequence (DNA): TGCAGTGCAGGCGGACTTACCTACAATGAGCAGTTCTTC.

CDR3 nucleotide sequence: TGCGCCAGCAGCCACCTAGCGGGGCTTTCCTACGAGCAGTACTTC. Encoded protein: CASSHLAGLSYEQYF. V gene TRBV4-3 combines with J gene TRBJ2-7, with 9 bases aligning to TRBD2. There are 15 residues in the CDR3. Germline CDR1 LGHNA, CDR2 YSLEER. Unmatched junction bases numbered 4, after V lost 3 bases and J lost 1 base.

This clonotype showed up just once. A single base separates this from a much larger clone, so it may be a read error. The gene calls are TRBV13 and TRBJ1-5, with D possibly matching TRBD1 (5 bases). The CDR3 consists of 14 residues. Per germline, CDR1 PRHDT and CDR2 FYEKMQ (reference sequence). For the CDR3, the DNA is TGTGCCAGCAGCTTAAAGGGGTTGAATCAGCCCCAGAATTTT. Translation gives CASSLKGLNQPQNF.

This clonotype was seen many times. The chain carries TRBV5-1 and TRBJ2-1; tentatively, D is TRBD1 (5 bases). The CDR3 extends over 13 amino acids. V lost 5 bases and J lost 5, with 11 bases in between. The germline CDR1 and CDR2 sequences are SGHRS and YFSETQ. This CDR3 reads CASRIQANNEQFF. CDR3 bases: TGCGCCAGCAGAATACAGGCCAACAATGAGCAGTTCTTC.

At least ten counts were recorded for this clonotype. The chain uses TRBV4-3 and TRBJ2-1; maybe TRBD2 (5 bases). Germline lookup yields CDR1 LGHNA and CDR2 YSLEER. The V gene lost 5 bases and the J gene lost 2 bases, with 10 bases spanning the gap. This CDR3 has 14 residues. The CDR3: CASSNRETYNEQFF. CDR3 in DNA: TGCGCCAGCAGCAACCGGGAAACCTACAATGAGCAGTTCTTC.

In its sample, this clonotype was seen many times. CDR3 residues: CASSSQGAKTQYF. CDR3 DNA sequence: TGTGCCAGCAGCTCCCAGGGGGCGAAGACCCAGTACTTC. V gene TRBV7-2 combines with J gene TRBJ2-5; 8 positions match TRBD1. The germline V gene encodes CDR1 SGHTA and CDR2 FQGNSA. CDR3 size: 13 residues. Germline trimming cut 4 bases from V and 6 bases from J; bases unmatched to any gene: 4.

This clonotype was observed at least ten times. The rearrangement uses TRBV4-2 and TRBJ2-1; unclear D gene. Germline V lookup: CDR1 LGHNA, CDR2 YNFKEQ. The CDR3 contains 14 residues. Trimming took 0 bases from V and 6 from J, leaving 9 bases between them. The CDR3 sequence is CASSQEIQPNEQFF. CDR3 DNA: TGTGCCAGCAGCCAAGAGATACAGCCCAATGAGCAGTTCTTC.

This clonotype was detected many times. J is TRBJ2-1 and V is TRBV9; tentative D call: TRBD2 (6 bases). CDR1 is SGDLS and CDR2 is YYNGEE in the germline V gene. The CDR3 extends over 19 amino acids. V lost 2 bases, J lost 4 bases, and 25 bases lay in between. CDR3 sequence reads: CASSVAGRLLPSAYNEQFF. CDR3 nucleotides: TGTGCCAGCAGCGTTGCGGGACGATTGCTCCCATCAGCATACAATGAGCAGTTCTTC.

The sample holds many counts of this clonotype. This chain joins TRBV6-2 or TRBV6-3 and TRBJ1-5; D not resolved. Trimming removed 4 bases at V and 3 bases at J, with 10 bases between. CDR1 is MNHEY, CDR2 SVGEGT, per germline. The CDR3 is 14 residues long. The DNA for the CDR3 is TGTGCCAGCAGTTTACTGGGTAACAATCAGCCCCAGCATTTT. It codes for CASSLLGNNQPQHF.

This clonotype was counted at least ten times. The rearrangement uses TRBV20-1 and TRBJ2-7; 9 bases are shared with TRBD1. V lost 3 bases to trimming and J lost 0 bases; unmatched junction nucleotides: 6. This CDR3 has 15 residues. Germline V gene data show CDR1 as DFQATT and CDR2 as SNEGSKA (reference sequence). This CDR3 reads CSASGTGRFSYEQYF. Written as DNA, the CDR3 is TGCAGTGCTAGTGGGACAGGGCGATTCTCCTACGAGCAGTACTTC.

This clonotype was seen a few times. A much larger clone lies a single base off, so this may be a read error. The V and J genes are TRBV4-3 and TRBJ2-5; 9 nucleotides line up with TRBD1. Germline CDR1 is LGHNA and CDR2 is YSLEER. This CDR3 region has 17 residues. The CDR3 loop reads CASSQKQGARIQENQYF. The CDR3, as DNA: TGCGCCAGCAGCCAGAAACAGGGGGCGCGTATCCAAGAGAACCAGTACTTC.

This clonotype was recorded many times. The chain has TRBV9 and TRBJ1-5; 7 nucleotides align to TRBD1. V dropped 0 bases and J dropped 4; count of bases not matched to a gene: 4. The CDR3 has 15 residues. The germline CDR1 and CDR2 sequences are SGDLS and YYNGEE. The CDR3 region has the DNA TGTGCCAGCAGCGTAGACGGGACAGTAAATCAGCCCCAGCATTTT. Its protein is CASSVDGTVNQPQHF.

This clonotype was seen repeatedly, ten times or more. The rearrangement uses TRBV12-3 or TRBV12-4 and TRBJ1-6; the D gene is possibly TRBD1 (5 bases). The CDR3 loop spans 14 amino acids. Trimming pared 6 bases from V and 7 bases from J, leaving 13 bases between. The CDR3 nucleotides are TGTGCCAGCAGGTACGGGACGGAAAATTCACCCCTCCACTTT. It specifies CASRYGTENSPLHF.

This clonotype was seen repeatedly, ten times or more. This sequence joins TRBV20-1 and TRBJ2-7, with 11 nucleotides matching TRBD1. Germline V gene data show CDR1 as DFQATT and CDR2 as SNEGSKA (reference sequence). V shed 6 bases, J shed 0 bases, and the junction held 7 bases outside the gene matches. This CDR3 is 15 amino acids long. CDR3 DNA sequence: TGCAGTGCAGGGACAGGGGGAAACCCCTCCTACGAGCAGTACTTC. Encoded protein: CSAGTGGNPSYEQYF.

This clonotype has a count of ten or more. The chain couples TRBV9 to TRBJ2-1; TRBD2 matches 9 bases. The CDR3 spans 17 residues. Germline values: CDR1 SGDLS, CDR2 YYNGEE. J gave up 2 bases and V 3 bases, and 9 bases lay outside the gene matches. The CDR3 nucleotides read TGTGCCAGCAGCGCCAGGAGGGCGGGAGGGGCCTACAATGAGCAGTTCTTC. This sequence encodes CASSARRAGGAYNEQFF.

This clonotype was picked up many times. This chain connects TRBV5-1 to TRBJ2-6, with D tentatively TRBD1 (6 bases). The germline V gene has CDR1 SGHRS and CDR2 YFSETQ. The CDR3 extends over 17 amino acids. Trimming stripped 2 bases from V and 1 base from J, with 13 bases between. The CDR3 nucleotides read TGCGCCAGCAGCTTCGAAATACAGGGTTCTGGGGCCAACGTCCTGACTTTC. This encodes CASSFEIQGSGANVLTF.

This clonotype has at least ten counts. The chain's CDR3 is CASRPGTSVEQYF. For the CDR3, the DNA is TGTGCCAGCAGACCCGGGACTAGTGTCGAGCAGTACTTC. V gene TRBV12-3 or TRBV12-4 combines with J gene TRBJ2-7; 8 bases are a match to TRBD2. V was clipped by 6 bases and J by 6 bases; unmatched bases: 7. The CDR3 totals 13 residues.

This clonotype was counted at least ten times. One junction end disagrees with the germline gene, perhaps due to a read error. V gene TRBV7-7 combines with J gene TRBJ2-2, with D perhaps matching TRBD1 (6 bases). The CDR3 is made up of 14 amino acids. The germline V gene encodes CDR1 SSHAT and CDR2 FNYEAQ (reference sequence). The CDR3 loop reads CASSSGHRTGELFF. The CDR3 coding sequence is TGTGCTAGCAGCTCGGGACATAGAACCGGGGAGCTGTTTTTT.

This clonotype was seen many times. The gene calls are TRBV6-5 and TRBJ2-1; D possibly corresponds to TRBD1 (6 bases). The V end was cut by 2 bases, the J end by 0 bases, with 11 bases between. There are 16 residues in the CDR3. CDR1 and CDR2 (germline): MNHEY, SVGAGI. CDR3 bases: TGTGCCAGCAGTTACACGGACAGCAGCTCCTACAATGAGCAGTTCTTC. Translated, it gives CASSYTDSSSYNEQFF.

This clonotype was counted at least ten times. The rearrangement links TRBV7-9 to TRBJ2-1; D is unclear. This CDR3 comprises 18 residues. CDR1 and CDR2 from the germline V gene are SEHNR and FQNEAQ (reference sequence). Trimming shortened V by 1 base and J by 3 bases, and 19 bases separated the two germline ends. Here the CDR3 reads CASSLGDLRFWGYNEQFF. DNA of the CDR3: TGTGCCAGCAGCTTAGGGGATTTGAGATTCTGGGGCTACAATGAGCAGTTCTTC.